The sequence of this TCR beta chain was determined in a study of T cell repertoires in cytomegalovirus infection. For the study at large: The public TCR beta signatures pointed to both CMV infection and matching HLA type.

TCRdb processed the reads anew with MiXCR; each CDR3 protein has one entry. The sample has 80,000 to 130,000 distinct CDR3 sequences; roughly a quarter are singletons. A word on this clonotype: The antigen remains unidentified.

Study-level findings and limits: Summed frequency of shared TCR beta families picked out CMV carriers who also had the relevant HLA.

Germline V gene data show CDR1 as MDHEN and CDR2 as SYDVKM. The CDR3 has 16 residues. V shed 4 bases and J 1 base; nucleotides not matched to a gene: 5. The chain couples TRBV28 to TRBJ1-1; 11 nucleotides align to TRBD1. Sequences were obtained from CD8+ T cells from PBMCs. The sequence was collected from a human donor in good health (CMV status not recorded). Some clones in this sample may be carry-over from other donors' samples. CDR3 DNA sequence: TGTGCCAGCAGTTCCGGGGACAGGGGGAGGAACACTGAAGCTTTCTTT. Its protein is CASSSGDRGRNTEAFF.